Listed below are T cell receptor beta chains from one sample, sequenced in a study of OX40 agonist ivuxolimab in advanced cancers. Clones were sequenced by immunoSEQ multiplex PCR, and TCRdb holds only the in-frame ones, with some missing. The table lists around 65,000 clones, approximately 89% of them singletons. This specimen consisted of CD4+ or CD8+ T cells sorted from blood, obtained in a trial of the OX40 agonist ivuxolimab. The receptors shown here come from an adult with an advanced solid tumor such as melanoma, head and neck, liver or kidney cancer. Each CDR3 is given without its conserved first and last residue.

TRBJ2-3	TRBV28	ASEGGYPTDTQY
TRBJ1-3	TRBV6-1	ASSEGKPGNTIY
TRBJ1-1	TRBV7-9	ASSKDRDGAEAF
TRBJ2-6	TRBV27	ASSTGDGLT
TRBJ2-5	TRBV19	ASSYQRGRPTETQY
TRBJ2-7	TRBV27	ASSLGTGHYEQY
TRBJ1-1	TRBV18	ASSPSTGSNTEAF
TRBJ1-5	TRBV6-1	ASSRYRVSNQPQH
TRBJ1-6	TRBV18	ASSPKEVTGTRSPLH
TRBJ2-2	TRBV2	ASSSGTDFNTGELF
TRBJ1-1	TRBV7-9	ASSPPAGMSSEAF
TRBJ2-5	TRBV27	ASSRDLAGGHETQY
TRBJ2-7	TRBV7-8	ASSSGLAGAHEQY
TRBJ2-5	TRBV12-5	ASGGGQGQETQY